One and the same sample provided the 21 T cell receptor beta chains below, sequenced in a study of T cell responses to AZD1222 COVID-19 vaccine. TCRdb's copy holds only in-frame clones and misses some; the assay was immunoSEQ multiplex PCR. The sample includes some 150,000 clones, 70% to 90% of them seen just once. Source: peripheral blood, taken 28 days after the second AZD1222 dose. Receptors originate from an adult who received the AZD1222 COVID-19 vaccine.

Remarks on this clone: Other DNA sequences in this specimen translate into the identical CDR3. The chain joins TRBV19 to TRBJ2-1; D tentatively reads TRBD1 or TRBD2 (5 bases each). The CDR3 sequence is 11 residues long. Trimming stripped 3 bases from V and 10 bases from J, with 7 bases between. The germline CDR1 and CDR2 sequences are LNHDA and SQIVND (reference sequence). The CDR3 reads CASSIRGEQFF. The CDR3 DNA is TGTGCCAGTAGTATTCGGGGCGAGCAGTTCTTC.

The V call is TRBV19, the J call TRBJ2-2; 8 nucleotides match TRBD1. With V trimmed by 1 base and J by 0 bases, 4 bases remained unmatched. CDR1 and CDR2 from the germline V gene are LNHDA and SQIVND (reference sequence). CDR3 length: 17 amino acids. Here the CDR3 DNA reads TGTGCCAGTAGTATAGGCGCGGGACAGGCGAACACCGGGGAGCTGTTTTTT. Translated: CASSIGAGQANTGELFF.

V gene TRBV27 combines with J gene TRBJ2-7; 9 nucleotides align to TRBD2. Germline CDR1 MNHEY, CDR2 SMNVEV (reference sequence). The V and J ends lost 3 bases and 7 bases, in that order; junction bases with no gene match: 10. The CDR3 totals 15 residues. The DNA of the CDR3 is TGTGCCAGCAGTTTCGCAGCGGGAGGCTCGGGGGAGCAGTACTTC. It specifies CASSFAAGGSGEQYF.

This chain connects TRBV20-1 to TRBJ1-6; no clear D gene. Per germline, CDR1 DFQATT and CDR2 SNEGSKA (reference sequence). V lost 0 bases, J lost 11 bases, and 5 bases lay in between. The CDR3 is 11 amino acids. The CDR3 sequence is CSAREGTPLHF. The CDR3, as DNA: TGCAGTGCTAGAGAGGGAACACCCCTCCACTTT.

This chain connects TRBV28 to TRBJ1-2, with TRBD1 identical over 7 bases. CDR1 and CDR2 (germline): MDHEN, SYDVKM. The CDR3 covers 14 residues. V shed 10 bases and J 4 bases; nucleotides not matched to a gene: 12. This chain's CDR3 is CAIGTDRLLYGYTF. The CDR3 region has the DNA TGTGCCATAGGGACAGATCGTCTCCTCTATGGCTACACCTTC.

The chain combines TRBV5-1 with TRBJ1-4; tentatively, D is TRBD1 (5 bases). CDR3 length: 18 residues. Deletions cut 2 bases from V and 4 bases from J, with 21 bases between. Germline CDR1 and CDR2: SGHRS and YFSETQ. CDR3 DNA sequence: TGCGCCAGCAGCTTACCGGCAGGGAACACGCCCTATAATGAAAAACTGTTTTTT. This codes for CASSLPAGNTPYNEKLFF.

The chain employs TRBV3-1 (or the pseudogene TRBV3-2) and TRBJ1-2; a weak D match, TRBD1 (5 bases). Trimming stripped 0 bases from V and 3 bases from J, with 8 bases between. CDR1 is LGHDT and CDR2 is YNNKEL in the germline V gene (reference sequence). This CDR3 is 14 amino acids long. The CDR3 sequence: CASSQEQGYYGYTF. Here the CDR3 DNA reads TGTGCCAGCAGCCAAGAGCAGGGCTACTATGGCTACACCTTC.

The chain recombines TRBV5-6 with TRBJ2-2; D ambiguous. V gave up 4 bases and J gave up 6 bases, with 16 bases separating them. Germline assignment: CDR1 SGHDT and CDR2 YYEEEE. The CDR3 totals 15 residues. The CDR3 sequence: CASSDDVLVPGELFF. The CDR3 nucleotides are TGTGCCAGCAGCGACGACGTCCTGGTTCCCGGGGAGCTGTTTTTT.

This clone was seen a handful of times. V is TRBV4-1 and J is TRBJ2-3; 7 bases fit TRBD2. The germline V gene encodes CDR1 MGHRA and CDR2 YSYEKL. This CDR3 has 14 amino acids. Trimming removed 3 bases from V and 2 bases from J; junction bases left unmatched: 2. In DNA form, the CDR3 reads TGCGCCAGCAGCCAGCTAGCGGACACAGATACGCAGTATTTT. The encoded protein is CASSQLADTDTQYF.

The chain carries TRBV6-5 and TRBJ1-2, with D possibly being TRBD1 (5 bases). The germline V and J ends were trimmed by 1 base and 6 bases, with 6 bases remaining between them. The CDR3 totals 12 residues. Germline CDR1 and CDR2: MNHEY and SVGAGI. CDR3 in DNA: TGTGCCAGCAGTTACTTAGGGGATGGCTACACCTTC. Its protein is CASSYLGDGYTF.

V usage is TRBV4-1 and J usage is TRBJ2-1, with D possibly matching TRBD2 (5 bases). Per the germline V gene, CDR1 is MGHRA and CDR2 is YSYEKL. Trimming took off 6 bases at V and 7 bases at J, with 19 bases between the two ends. The length of the CDR3 is 15 residues. In nucleotides, the CDR3 is TGCGCCAGCAGGACATCCCCCGGGGTGGGAAATGAGCAGTTCTTC. Its translation: CASRTSPGVGNEQFF.

The sample holds one count of this clone. The rearrangement joins TRBV12-2 to TRBJ2-1; the table's D call, TRBD2, has no DNA check behind it. TRBV12-2 is a listed pseudogene. The CDR3 spans 18 residues. The CDR3, as DNA: TGTGCAAGTCGCTTAGGGGTTAGCGGTCCCCCGGGGAACAATGAGCAGTTCTTC. This sequence encodes CASRLGVSGPPGNNEQFF.

V gene TRBV7-9 combines with J gene TRBJ1-2; the D gene is possibly TRBD1 (5 bases). Germline V gene data show CDR1 as SEHNR and CDR2 as FQNEAQ (reference sequence). V was cut by 6 bases and J by 5 bases, with 19 bases left in between. The length of the CDR3 is 15 residues. The CDR3 nucleotides are TGTGCCAGCAGGTTTACGGGAGCCGGGGGGTATGGCTACACCTTC. Its translation is CASRFTGAGGYGYTF.

V and J are TRBV11-3 and TRBJ1-3; TRBD1 matches at 7 bases. The germline gives CDR1 SGHNT, CDR2 YENEEA. The CDR3 spans 14 residues. V lost 5 bases and J lost 0; bases outside the gene matches: 1. CDR3 coding DNA: TGTGCCAGCAGCGGGACAGACTCTGGAAACACCATATATTTT. Its protein is CASSGTDSGNTIYF. Filled out from reference TRBV11-3 and TRBJ1-3, the complete variable domain reads EAGVVQSPRYKIIEKKQPVAFWCNPISGHNTLYWYLQNLGQGPELLIRYENEEAVDDSQLPKDRFSAERLKGVDSTLKIQPAELGDSAVYLCASSGTDSGNTIYFGEGSWLTVV.

This rearrangement joins TRBV18 to TRBJ2-3; D may correspond to TRBD1 or TRBD2 (7 bases each). The CDR3 loop spans 16 amino acids. The V and J ends lost 1 base and 2 bases respectively, with 13 bases between them. CDR1 KGHSH and CDR2 LQKENI come from the germline V gene. CDR3 bases: TGTGCCAGCTCACCACAGGGGGCGGGGGCCACAGATACGCAGTATTTT. This encodes CASSPQGAGATDTQYF.

The genes are TRBV19 and TRBJ2-7, with 12 bases identical to TRBD1. The CDR3 has 15 amino acids. V gave up 3 bases and J gave up 3 bases; unmatched junction bases: 3. In germline, CDR1 is LNHDA, CDR2 SQIVND (reference sequence). This CDR3 reads CASSMGQGAGYEQYF. In DNA form, the CDR3 reads TGTGCCAGTAGTATGGGACAGGGGGCTGGCTACGAGCAGTACTTC.

The rearrangement uses TRBV19 and TRBJ2-3; 9 nucleotides line up with TRBD2. This CDR3 spans 16 amino acids. Germline lookup yields CDR1 LNHDA and CDR2 SQIVND (reference sequence). The junction had 13 bases not matched to a gene; V was cut back by 6 bases and J by 6 bases. The CDR3 DNA reads as TGTGCCAGTAGCCGCCAGGCGGGAGGGCCGGGGGATACGCAGTATTTT. It specifies CASSRQAGGPGDTQYF.

This clone was recorded only once. The rearrangement joins TRBV30 to TRBJ2-5, with D perhaps TRBD1 (6 bases). The CDR3 contains 13 residues. V was pared by 6 bases and J by 1 base, with 12 bases between. Per germline, CDR1 GTSNPN and CDR2 SVGIG (reference sequence). The CDR3 DNA follows: TGTGCCTGCACAGGGACGGCCCAAGAGACCCAGTACTTC. Amino acids: CACTGTAQETQYF.

V usage is TRBV5-1 and J usage is TRBJ2-1; no firm D call. The CDR3 totals 14 residues. In germline, CDR1 is SGHRS, CDR2 YFSETQ. V gave up 1 base and J gave up 5 bases, with 10 bases separating them. The CDR3 protein is CASSLFGHNNEQFF. The CDR3 coding sequence is TGCGCCAGCAGCTTGTTCGGCCATAACAATGAGCAGTTCTTC.

The gene calls are TRBV7-9 and TRBJ2-3; 9 bases are a match to TRBD2. This CDR3 region has 15 residues. The V gene's germline CDR1 is SEHNR and CDR2 FQNEAQ (reference sequence). The V segment lost 5 bases and the J segment 0 bases; nucleotides outside the gene matches: 3. Here the CDR3 reads CASSPSGASTDTQYF. CDR3 coding DNA: TGTGCCAGCAGCCCTAGCGGGGCGAGCACAGATACGCAGTATTTT.

The V gene is TRBV12-3 or TRBV12-4, the J gene TRBJ1-1; D remains ambiguous. V lost 5 bases, J lost 1 base, and 8 bases lay in between. There are 13 residues in the CDR3. The CDR3 DNA reads TGTGCCAGCAGTCTATCAGGGAACACTGAAGCTTTCTTT. The encoded protein is CASSLSGNTEAFF.